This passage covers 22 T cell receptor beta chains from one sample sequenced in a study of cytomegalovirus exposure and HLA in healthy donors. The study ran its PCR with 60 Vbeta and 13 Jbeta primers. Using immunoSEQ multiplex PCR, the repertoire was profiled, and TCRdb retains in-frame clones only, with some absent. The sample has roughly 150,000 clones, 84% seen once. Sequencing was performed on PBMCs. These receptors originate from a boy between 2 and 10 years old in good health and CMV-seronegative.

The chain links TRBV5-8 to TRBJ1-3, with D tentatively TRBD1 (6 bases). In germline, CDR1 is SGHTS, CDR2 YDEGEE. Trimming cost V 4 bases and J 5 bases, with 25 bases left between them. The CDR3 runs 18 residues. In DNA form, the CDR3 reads TGTGCCAGCAGCCAGCCCCGGGACATGGAGAGTTCTAGAAACACCATATATTTT. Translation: CASSQPRDMESSRNTIYF.

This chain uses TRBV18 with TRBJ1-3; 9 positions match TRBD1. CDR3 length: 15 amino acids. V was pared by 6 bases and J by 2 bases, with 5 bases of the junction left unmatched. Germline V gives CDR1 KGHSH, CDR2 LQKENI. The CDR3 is CASSAGTGTGNTIYF. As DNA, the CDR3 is TGTGCCAGCTCGGCCGGGACAGGGACTGGAAACACCATATATTTT. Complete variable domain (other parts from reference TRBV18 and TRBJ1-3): NAGVMQNPRHLVRRRGQEARLRCSPMKGHSHVYWYRQLPEEGLKFMVYLQKENIIDESGMPKERFSAEFPKEGPSILRIQQVVRGDSAAYFCASSAGTGTGNTIYFGEGSWLTVV.

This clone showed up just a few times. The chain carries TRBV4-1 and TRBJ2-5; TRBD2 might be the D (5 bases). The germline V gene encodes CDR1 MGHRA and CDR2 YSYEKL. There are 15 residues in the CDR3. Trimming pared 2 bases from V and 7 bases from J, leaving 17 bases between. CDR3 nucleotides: TGCGCCAGCAGCCAATGGGCCGGGATCGGAGGGACCCAGTACTTC. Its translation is CASSQWAGIGGTQYF.

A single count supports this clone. CDR3 region: CASSLALLAQEGETQYF. CDR3 sequence (DNA): TGCGCCAGCAGCTTAGCCCTACTAGCCCAGGAGGGAGAGACCCAGTACTTC. The V and J genes are TRBV5-1 and TRBJ2-5; D is perhaps TRBD2 (6 bases). This CDR3 has 17 amino acids. Germline V lookup: CDR1 SGHRS, CDR2 YFSETQ. Trimming shortened V by 2 bases and J by 4 bases, and 21 bases separated the two germline ends.

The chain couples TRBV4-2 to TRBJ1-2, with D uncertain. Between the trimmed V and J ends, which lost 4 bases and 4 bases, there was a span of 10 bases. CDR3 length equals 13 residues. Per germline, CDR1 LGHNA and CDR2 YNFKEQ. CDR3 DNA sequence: TGTGCCAGCAGCCCTCCAGGCCTCTATGGCTACACCTTC. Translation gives CASSPPGLYGYTF.

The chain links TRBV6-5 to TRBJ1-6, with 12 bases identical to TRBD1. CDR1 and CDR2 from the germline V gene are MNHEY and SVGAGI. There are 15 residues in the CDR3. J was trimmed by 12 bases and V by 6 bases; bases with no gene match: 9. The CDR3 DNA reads TGTGCCAGCAGCCCTGTGGGACAGGGGGCTGTACCCCTCCACTTT. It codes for CASSPVGQGAVPLHF.

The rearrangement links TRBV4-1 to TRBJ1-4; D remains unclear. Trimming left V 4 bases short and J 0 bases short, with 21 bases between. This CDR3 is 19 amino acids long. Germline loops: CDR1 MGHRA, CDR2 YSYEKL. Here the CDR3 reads CASSRLPTGVNPTNEKLFF. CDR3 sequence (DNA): TGCGCCAGCAGCCGACTGCCCACGGGAGTTAATCCAACTAATGAAAAACTGTTTTTT.

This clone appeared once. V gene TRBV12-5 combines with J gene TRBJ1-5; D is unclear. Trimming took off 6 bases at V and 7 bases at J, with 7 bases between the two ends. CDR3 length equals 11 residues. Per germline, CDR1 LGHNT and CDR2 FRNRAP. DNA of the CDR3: TGTGCTAGTGGCCAGAACCAGCCCCAGCATTTT. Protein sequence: CASGQNQPQHF.

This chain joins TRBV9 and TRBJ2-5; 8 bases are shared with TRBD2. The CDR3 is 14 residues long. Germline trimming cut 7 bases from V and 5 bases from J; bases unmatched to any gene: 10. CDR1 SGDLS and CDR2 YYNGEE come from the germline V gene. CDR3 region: CASGTLADGETQYF. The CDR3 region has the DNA TGTGCCAGCGGAACACTAGCGGATGGGGAGACCCAGTACTTC.

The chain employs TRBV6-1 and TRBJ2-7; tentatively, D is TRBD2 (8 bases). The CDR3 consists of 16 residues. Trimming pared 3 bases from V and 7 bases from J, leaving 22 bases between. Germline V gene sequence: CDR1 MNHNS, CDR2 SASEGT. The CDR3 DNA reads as TGTGCCAGCAGTGAGCGGGGGGCACAGGGGTCGTGGGAGCAGTACTTC. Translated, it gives CASSERGAQGSWEQYF.

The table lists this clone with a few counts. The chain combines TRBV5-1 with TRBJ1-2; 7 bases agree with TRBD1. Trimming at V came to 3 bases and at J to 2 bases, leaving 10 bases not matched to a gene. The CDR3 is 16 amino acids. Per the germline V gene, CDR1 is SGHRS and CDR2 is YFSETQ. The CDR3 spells CASSSRRMDRNYGYTF. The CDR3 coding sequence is TGCGCCAGCAGCTCCCGTAGGATGGACAGGAACTATGGCTACACCTTC.

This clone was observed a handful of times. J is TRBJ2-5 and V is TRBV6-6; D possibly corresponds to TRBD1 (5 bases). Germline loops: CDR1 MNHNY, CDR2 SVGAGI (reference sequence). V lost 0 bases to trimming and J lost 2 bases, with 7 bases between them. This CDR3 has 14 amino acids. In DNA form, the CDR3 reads TGTGCCAGCAGTTACTCCGACAGACAAGAGACCCAGTACTTC. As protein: CASSYSDRQETQYF.

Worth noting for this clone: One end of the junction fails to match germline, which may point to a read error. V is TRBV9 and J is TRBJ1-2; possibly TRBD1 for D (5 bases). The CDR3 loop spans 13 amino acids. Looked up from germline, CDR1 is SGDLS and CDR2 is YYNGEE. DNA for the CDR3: TGTGCCAGCAGTTCAGGAGCAGGGCCTGTCCTATTCTTC. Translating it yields CASSSGAGPVLFF.

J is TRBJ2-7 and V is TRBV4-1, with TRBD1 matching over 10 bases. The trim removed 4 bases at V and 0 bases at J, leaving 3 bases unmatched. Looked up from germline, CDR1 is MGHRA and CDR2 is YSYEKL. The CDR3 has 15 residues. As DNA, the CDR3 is TGCGCCAGCAGCCCCCGGGACAGGGGCTCCTACGAGCAGTACTTC. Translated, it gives CASSPRDRGSYEQYF.

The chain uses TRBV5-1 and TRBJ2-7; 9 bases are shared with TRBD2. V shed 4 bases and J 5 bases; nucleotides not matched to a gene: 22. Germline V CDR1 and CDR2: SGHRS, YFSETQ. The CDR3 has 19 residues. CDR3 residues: CASSRFAGGISGSLNEQYF. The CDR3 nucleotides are TGCGCCAGCAGCCGCTTTGCGGGCGGAATTAGCGGGAGTCTAAACGAGCAGTACTTC.

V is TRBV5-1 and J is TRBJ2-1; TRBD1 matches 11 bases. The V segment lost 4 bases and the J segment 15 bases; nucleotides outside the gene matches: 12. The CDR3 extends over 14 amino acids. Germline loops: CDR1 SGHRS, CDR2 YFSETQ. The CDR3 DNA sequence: TGCGCCAGCAGCACTGAGGACAGGGGGCTATTGCTGTTCTTC. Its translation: CASSTEDRGLLLFF.

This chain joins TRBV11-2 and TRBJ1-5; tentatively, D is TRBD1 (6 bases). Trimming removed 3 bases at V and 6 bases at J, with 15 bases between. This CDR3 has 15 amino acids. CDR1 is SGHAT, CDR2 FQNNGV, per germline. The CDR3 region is CASSLVGGAGQPQHF. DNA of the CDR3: TGTGCCAGCAGCTTGGTTGGGGGCGCGGGTCAGCCCCAGCATTTT.

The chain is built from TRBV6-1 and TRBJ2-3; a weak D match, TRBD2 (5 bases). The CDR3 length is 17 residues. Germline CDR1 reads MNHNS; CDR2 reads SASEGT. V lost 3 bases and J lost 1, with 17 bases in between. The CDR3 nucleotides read TGTGCCAGCAGTGAGGAGGTGACATCAAGTGGCACAGATACGCAGTATTTT. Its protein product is CASSEEVTSSGTDTQYF.

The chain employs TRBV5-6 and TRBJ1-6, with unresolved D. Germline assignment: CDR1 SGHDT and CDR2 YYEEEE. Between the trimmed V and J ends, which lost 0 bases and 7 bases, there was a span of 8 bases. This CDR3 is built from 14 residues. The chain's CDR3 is CASSLERGNSPLHF. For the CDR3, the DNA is TGTGCCAGCAGCTTGGAACGGGGAAATTCACCCCTCCACTTT.

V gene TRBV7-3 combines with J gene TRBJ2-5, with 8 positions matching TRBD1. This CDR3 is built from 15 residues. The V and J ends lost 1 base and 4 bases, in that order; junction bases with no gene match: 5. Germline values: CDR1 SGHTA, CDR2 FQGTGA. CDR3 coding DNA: TGTGCCAGCAGCTTAATGGGACAGGCCGGAGAGACCCAGTACTTC. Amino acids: CASSLMGQAGETQYF.

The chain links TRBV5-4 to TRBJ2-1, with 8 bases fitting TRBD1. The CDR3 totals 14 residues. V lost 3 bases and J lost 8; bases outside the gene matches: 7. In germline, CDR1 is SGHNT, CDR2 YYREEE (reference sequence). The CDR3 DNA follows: TGTGCCAGCAGCTCTAACGACAGGGGCCATGAGCAGTTCTTC. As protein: CASSSNDRGHEQFF.

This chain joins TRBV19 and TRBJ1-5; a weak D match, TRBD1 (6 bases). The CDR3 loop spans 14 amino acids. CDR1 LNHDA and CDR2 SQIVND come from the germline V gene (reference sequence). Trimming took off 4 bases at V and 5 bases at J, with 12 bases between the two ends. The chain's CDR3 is CASSRLGGDQPQHF. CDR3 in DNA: TGTGCCAGTAGTAGATTAGGGGGTGATCAGCCCCAGCATTTT.